This T cell receptor (beta chain) is drawn from a study of Ad26.COV2.S vaccination and SARS-CoV-2 variants. Study context: Intramuscularly, Ad26.COV2.S was given either once or twice, 56 days apart.

Regarding the study as a whole: Breadth measured for non-spike TCRs was similar across vaccine and placebo recipients. The TCR breadth and depth analyses may have understated or missed part of the total T cell responses.

Profiled with immunoSEQ multiplex PCR; TCRdb holds only in-frame clones, not every one. The data contain 350,000 to 500,000 clones, about 90% of them seen just once; the ten biggest clones take up about 4.5%. Treatment defined: roughly 19 received Ad26.COV2.S at low or high dose, single or two shots; about 5 received placebo; per-sample allocation not given. The investigators took samples on day 63 after the first vaccine or placebo injection. Wuhan-strain spike was delivered by a replication-incompetent Ad26 vector. A remark on this clone: What it binds is not known.

Trimming shortened V by 2 bases and J by 1 base, and 15 bases separated the two germline ends. Germline-derived CDR1 and CDR2 are MNHEY and SVGEGT. The CDR3 contains 17 residues. The TCR sequence derives from a person between 18 and 65 years old who received the Ad26.COV2.S COVID-19 vaccine or a placebo. The chain recombines TRBV6-2 or TRBV6-3 with TRBJ1-5; D not resolved. Sequenced here: peripheral blood, sampled in a trial of Ad26.COV2.S vaccine versus placebo. The CDR3 DNA reads as TGTGCCAGCAGTTACGTATGGGGAAGGATGAGCAATCAGCCCCAGCATTTT. Translated, it gives CASSYVWGRMSNQPQHF.